The clone carrying this T cell receptor (beta chain) appeared once. This sample is part of a study of CD8 T cells in Susac syndrome. Sequencing of TCR beta covered CD8+ and CD4+ T cells obtained from blood. The study used treatment-naive patients who had stable or active relapsing-remitting disease as multiple sclerosis controls. V was pared by 3 bases and J by 0 bases, with 9 bases between. The CDR3 spans 15 residues. The germline V gene has CDR1 LNHDA and CDR2 SQIVND (reference sequence). When the RNA was reverse transcribed, random hexamers were used with an input of roughly 0.45 to 1 ug. Across 54 Vbeta and 13 Jbeta, TCR beta CDR3 was amplified with immunoSEQ multiplex PCR. TCRdb reprocessed the immunoSEQ multiplex PCR reads with MiXCR, giving one entry per CDR3 protein. The repertoire includes about 150,000 distinct CDR3 sequences, roughly 95% of them detected once, and roughly 0.16% sits in the top ten.

The specimen was CD8+ T cells from PBMCs. The receptor was isolated from a human donor with multiple sclerosis. This chain connects TRBV19 to TRBJ1-5, with D tentatively TRBD1 (5 bases). In nucleotides, the CDR3 is TGTGCCAGTAGTATGGTCGGGGGTAGCAATCAGCCCCAGCATTTT. The encoded protein is CASSMVGGSNQPQHF.